The 32 T cell receptor beta chains below all came from one sample that was sequenced in a study of T cell repertoires in cytomegalovirus infection. Via MiXCR, TCRdb re-called the reads, giving one row per CDR3 protein. The data hold about 200,000 distinct CDR3 sequences, with 9.5% observed a single time. The material sequenced was PBMCs. These receptors were taken from a human donor in good health (CMV status not recorded). Some clones in this sample may be carry-over from other donors' samples.

This clonotype was seen many times. The J gene is TRBJ1-2, the V gene TRBV10-3; D gene ambiguous. V shed 3 bases and J shed 8 bases, with 13 bases lying between them. This CDR3 spans 13 amino acids. The V gene's germline CDR1 is ENHRY and CDR2 SYGVKD. The CDR3 region is CAISEPSLDGYTF. CDR3 nucleotides: TGTGCCATCAGTGAACCCTCCCTTGACGGCTACACCTTC.

The V call is TRBV18, the J call TRBJ2-5; 8 nucleotides align to TRBD2. The germline gives CDR1 KGHSH, CDR2 LQKENI. The V gene end was trimmed by 3 bases and the J gene end by 1 base; junction bases not matched to a gene: 4. This CDR3 contains 15 residues. Here the CDR3 reads CASSPTSGPQETQYF. CDR3 nucleotide sequence: TGTGCCAGCTCACCTACTAGCGGACCCCAAGAGACCCAGTACTTC.

This clonotype has ten or more counts. The chain links TRBV20-1 to TRBJ2-5; D possibly uses TRBD1 or TRBD2 (5 bases each). There are 14 residues in the CDR3. Germline CDR1 and CDR2: DFQATT and SNEGSKA (reference sequence). V dropped 3 bases and J dropped 4 bases, with 15 bases sitting between them. The CDR3 loop is CSARWDGGGETQYF. The CDR3 DNA reads TGCAGTGCTAGGTGGGACGGAGGAGGAGAGACCCAGTACTTC.

This clonotype showed up many times. This sequence joins TRBV6-5 and TRBJ2-1, with TRBD2 matching 13 bases. This CDR3 spans 18 amino acids. V dropped 3 bases and J dropped 5; count of bases not matched to a gene: 10. Germline CDR1 MNHEY, CDR2 SVGAGI. The CDR3 loop reads CASSYSGGGLAGNNEQFF. The CDR3 region has the DNA TGTGCCAGCAGTTATAGTGGGGGGGGACTAGCGGGAAACAATGAGCAGTTCTTC.

This clonotype was recorded at least ten times. The gene calls are TRBV28 and TRBJ2-7; no firm D call. V was trimmed by 5 bases and J by 1 base, leaving 12 bases between them. Germline V gene sequence: CDR1 MDHEN, CDR2 SYDVKM. This CDR3 region has 14 residues. DNA of the CDR3: TGTGCCAGCAGTGGTGGCTACAGATCCTACGAGCAGTACTTC. Protein product: CASSGGYRSYEQYF.

This clonotype has a handful of counts. The chain uses TRBV29-1 and TRBJ1-2; tentatively, D is TRBD1 (6 bases). Trimming cost V 7 bases and J 0 bases, with 12 bases left between them. The CDR3 totals 13 residues. CDR1 and CDR2 (germline): SQVTM, ANQGSEA. The CDR3 DNA follows: TGCAGCGCAGAGGACAGCACTAACTATGGCTACACCTTC. Translation gives CSAEDSTNYGYTF. The whole variable domain, remainder taken from reference TRBV29-1 and TRBJ1-2, is SAVISQKPSRDICQRGTSLTIQCQVDSQVTMMFWYRQQPGQSLTLIATANQGSEATYESGFVIDKFPISRPNLTFSTLTVSNMSPEDSSIYLCSAEDSTNYGYTFGSGTRLTVV.

This clonotype was detected a few times. The chain has TRBV6-2 or TRBV6-3 and TRBJ2-7; weak D call: TRBD1 (5 bases). V was shortened by 6 bases and J by 9 bases, with 24 bases between the two germline ends. The germline V gene encodes CDR1 MNHEY and CDR2 SVGEGT. The length of the CDR3 is 15 residues. The CDR3 nucleotides read TGTGCCAGCAGAGCACCCCTCCGACAGCTTGACGGGCAGTACTTC. Translated: CASRAPLRQLDGQYF.

This clonotype has a handful of counts. Germline and junction disagree at one end, which may indicate a read error. The chain employs TRBV20-1 and TRBJ2-1; D tentatively reads TRBD1 or TRBD2 (5 bases each). Germline CDR1 is DFQATT and CDR2 is SNEGSKA (reference sequence). The CDR3 extends over 9 amino acids. The CDR3 DNA reads TGCAGTGCGGGGGAGACGACCCTCTTC. Translation gives CSAGETTLF.

This chain links TRBV30 with TRBJ2-2, with D unresolved. V was shortened by 4 bases and J by 5 bases, with 8 bases between the two germline ends. The CDR3 consists of 12 residues. CDR1 GTSNPN and CDR2 SVGIG come from the germline V gene (reference sequence). CDR3 nucleotide sequence: TGTGCCTGGACCCGACGGACCGGGGAGCTGTTTTTT. It yields the protein CAWTRRTGELFF.

This clonotype is deemed medium-sized. The rearrangement uses TRBV7-2 and TRBJ2-2; unclear D gene. The CDR3 contains 16 residues. Trimming left V 5 bases short and J 4 bases short, with 17 bases between. CDR1 and CDR2 from the germline V gene are SGHTA and FQGNSA. This CDR3 is CASSLYHSFATGELFF. The CDR3 DNA reads as TGTGCCAGCAGCCTCTACCACAGCTTTGCCACCGGGGAGCTGTTTTTT. Variable domain in full (rest from reference TRBV7-2 and TRBJ2-2): GAGVSQSPSNKVTEKGKDVELRCDPISGHTALYWYRQSLGQGLEFLIYFQGNSAPDKSGLPSDRFSAERTGGSVSTLTIQRTQQEDSAVYLCASSLYHSFATGELFFGEGSRLTVL.

The chain carries TRBV29-1 and TRBJ1-2; D unclear. The length of the CDR3 is 10 residues. Germline lookup yields CDR1 SQVTM and CDR2 ANQGSEA. Trimming removed 3 bases at V and 8 bases at J, with 7 bases between. CDR3 DNA sequence: TGCAGCGTTGACAGCGGGGGCTACACCTTC. Translation: CSVDSGGYTF.

The chain carries TRBV28 and TRBJ2-3, with D tentatively TRBD1 or TRBD2 (6 bases each). The CDR3 has 15 residues. CDR1 is MDHEN and CDR2 is SYDVKM in the germline V gene. V shed 4 bases and J shed 4 bases, with 15 bases lying between them. CDR3 region: CASSSLRGAADTQYF. CDR3 DNA: TGTGCCAGCAGTTCCCTTAGGGGGGCCGCAGATACGCAGTATTTT.

This clonotype was detected only a few times. A read error may account for a junction end that differs from germline. J is TRBJ1-2 and V is TRBV7-9; no firm D call. Germline CDR1 SEHNR, CDR2 FQNEAQ (reference sequence). The CDR3 totals 12 residues. This CDR3 reads CASSLVEDGYTF. The CDR3 DNA sequence: TGTGCCAGCAGTTTAGTAGAAGACGGCTACACCTTC.

V gene TRBV20-1 combines with J gene TRBJ1-6; 8 bases are a match to TRBD1. Germline V gene data show CDR1 as DFQATT and CDR2 as SNEGSKA (reference sequence). Germline trimming cut 1 base from V and 9 bases from J; bases unmatched to any gene: 2. The CDR3 totals 13 residues. The CDR3 DNA is TGCAGTGCTAGAGGACAGGGGATTTCACCCCTCCACTTT. Translation: CSARGQGISPLHF.

This clonotype has ten or more counts. This chain joins TRBV10-3 and TRBJ2-5; 8 bases map to TRBD2. This CDR3 region has 16 residues. The germline CDR1 and CDR2 sequences are ENHRY and SYGVKD. V lost 4 bases, J lost 1 base, and 8 bases stayed unmatched. CDR3 coding DNA: TGTGCCATCAGTGGGAGCGGCGGGGGGACCCAAGAGACCCAGTACTTC. Encoded protein: CAISGSGGGTQETQYF.

Points on this clonotype: This may be a read error: a much more frequent sequence differs by one nucleotide. The chain combines TRBV6-2 or TRBV6-3 with TRBJ1-2; D is unresolved. This CDR3 spans 15 amino acids. V lost 0 bases, J lost 10 bases, and 18 bases lay in between. Germline lookup yields CDR1 MNHEY and CDR2 SVGEGT. In DNA form, the CDR3 reads TGTGCCAGCAGTTACTCGAAGGGCTCTCAGGACGACTACACCTTC. Its protein is CASSYSKGSQDDYTF.

The chain links TRBV6-5 to TRBJ2-7; D is ambiguous. V was clipped by 6 bases and J by 8 bases, with 14 bases between them. In germline, CDR1 is MNHEY, CDR2 SVGAGI. The CDR3 runs 12 residues. CDR3 protein: CASSEGFRQQYF. In nucleotides, the CDR3 is TGTGCCAGCAGCGAAGGTTTCCGGCAGCAGTACTTC.

Many counts were recorded for this clonotype. This chain connects TRBV7-2 to TRBJ2-3; D perhaps matches TRBD2 (5 bases). The CDR3 is 15 amino acids. V dropped 1 base and J dropped 6 bases, with 14 bases sitting between them. Germline lookup yields CDR1 SGHTA and CDR2 FQGNSA. CDR3 residues: CASSLESSRWDTQYF. Here the CDR3 DNA reads TGTGCCAGCAGCTTAGAATCTAGCCGTTGGGATACGCAGTATTTT.

This clonotype was recorded many times. The chain links TRBV28 to TRBJ2-7; TRBD1 might be the D (6 bases). Trimming stripped 4 bases from V and 0 bases from J, with 10 bases between. The CDR3 totals 14 residues. In germline, CDR1 is MDHEN, CDR2 SYDVKM. CDR3 in amino acids: CASSSVDSSYEQYF. Written as DNA, the CDR3 is TGTGCCAGCAGTTCTGTGGACAGCTCCTACGAGCAGTACTTC.

In its sample, this clonotype was seen a few times. The V call is TRBV9, the J call TRBJ1-1; D possibly corresponds to TRBD1 (5 bases). Trimming took off 4 bases at V and 10 bases at J, with 23 bases between the two ends. The CDR3 runs 15 residues. Germline V lookup: CDR1 SGDLS, CDR2 YYNGEE. The CDR3: CASSLGPGTPPRAFF. DNA for the CDR3: TGTGCCAGCAGCCTCGGCCCCGGGACCCCACCCCGAGCTTTCTTT.

This clonotype came up many times. The gene calls are TRBV7-2 and TRBJ2-5; 8 nucleotides line up with TRBD2. Trimming at V came to 7 bases and at J to 6 bases, leaving 10 bases not matched to a gene. The CDR3 is 14 amino acids. Germline CDR1 reads SGHTA; CDR2 reads FQGNSA. The CDR3 DNA sequence: TGTGCCAGCACTAAATCGGCGGGGGGACAGACCCAGTACTTC. The encoded protein is CASTKSAGGQTQYF. Full variable domain (outside the CDR3, taken from reference TRBV7-2 and TRBJ2-5): GAGVSQSPSNKVTEKGKDVELRCDPISGHTALYWYRQSLGQGLEFLIYFQGNSAPDKSGLPSDRFSAERTGGSVSTLTIQRTQQEDSAVYLCASTKSAGGQTQYFGPGTRLLVL.

There are many counts of this clonotype. The genes are TRBV7-2 and TRBJ2-3; D uncertain. The germline gives CDR1 SGHTA, CDR2 FQGNSA. The CDR3 contains 16 residues. V was clipped by 6 bases and J by 1 base, with 17 bases between them. The CDR3 reads CASSEWWRSRTDTQYF. The CDR3 bases are TGTGCCAGCAGTGAATGGTGGCGGAGCCGCACAGATACGCAGTATTTT.

The chain's CDR3 is CSVETGADTQYF. The CDR3 DNA sequence: TGCAGCGTTGAAACAGGGGCAGATACGCAGTATTTT. The rearrangement joins TRBV29-1 to TRBJ2-3, with 7 bases that match TRBD1. CDR1 is SQVTM and CDR2 is ANQGSEA in the germline V gene. This CDR3 has 12 amino acids. Trimming at V came to 2 bases and at J to 4 bases, leaving 0 bases not matched to a gene.

This clonotype has a count of ten or more. V is TRBV11-3 and J is TRBJ2-5, with 12 positions matching TRBD2. CDR1 and CDR2 (germline): SGHNT, YENEEA. The CDR3 is 15 residues long. The V gene end was trimmed by 5 bases and the J gene end by 2 bases; junction bases not matched to a gene: 3. CDR3 region: CASSTGTSGQETQYF. Here the CDR3 DNA reads TGTGCCAGCAGCACCGGGACTAGCGGGCAAGAGACCCAGTACTTC.

This clonotype was recorded a few times. The DNA of the CDR3 is TGTGCCAGTAAGCTCGACACGGCGAAACTCGAGACTAATGAAAAACTGTTTTTT. It codes for CASKLDTAKLETNEKLFF. The chain is built from TRBV19 and TRBJ1-4; no clear D. Germline CDR1 is LNHDA and CDR2 is SQIVND (reference sequence). Trimming took off 7 bases at V and 2 bases at J, with 23 bases between the two ends. The CDR3 has 18 amino acids.

This clonotype was seen repeatedly, ten times or more. V is TRBV2 and J is TRBJ1-5; D is ambiguous. The CDR3 is 13 residues long. V lost 6 bases and J lost 2, with 8 bases in between. CDR1 is SNHLY, CDR2 FYNNEI, per germline. CDR3 loop: CASSPEGNQPQHF. The DNA for the CDR3 is TGTGCCAGCAGCCCGGAGGGCAATCAGCCCCAGCATTTT.

The V gene is TRBV19, the J gene TRBJ1-1, with D maybe TRBD1 (5 bases). V was trimmed by 6 bases and J by 6 bases, leaving 17 bases between them. From germline, CDR1 is LNHDA and CDR2 SQIVND (reference sequence). This CDR3 is 14 amino acids long. CDR3 nucleotides: TGTGCCAGTAGAAGGGACCTAACCCCATCTGAAGCTTTCTTT. Encoded protein: CASRRDLTPSEAFF.

This clonotype was seen at least ten times. As DNA, the CDR3 is TGTGCCAGCAGTTTTAGCAAAGACAGGGTATCAGCCAGAGAGACCCAGTACTTC. Residues: CASSFSKDRVSARETQYF. This sequence joins TRBV12-3 or TRBV12-4 and TRBJ2-5, with 7 bases fitting TRBD1. V shed 3 bases, J shed 4 bases, and the junction held 17 bases outside the gene matches. CDR3 size: 18 residues.

A remark on this clonotype: This could be a read error, since a much larger clone is one nucleotide away. The V gene is TRBV2, the J gene TRBJ2-1, with 12 bases matching TRBD2. J gave up 6 bases and V 6 bases, and 6 bases lay outside the gene matches. CDR3 size: 15 residues. CDR1 is SNHLY and CDR2 is FYNNEI in the germline V gene. CDR3 coding DNA: TGTGCCAGCAGAACGACTAGCGGGAGATTCAATGAGCAGTTCTTC. Translated, it gives CASRTTSGRFNEQFF.

At least ten counts were recorded for this clonotype. The chain employs TRBV4-3 and TRBJ2-1; D is perhaps TRBD1 or TRBD2 (6 bases each). V shed 0 bases and J shed 16 bases, with 19 bases lying between them. The CDR3 loop spans 14 amino acids. Per the germline V gene, CDR1 is LGHNA and CDR2 is YSLEER. CDR3 nucleotides: TGCGCCAGCAGCCAAGAATCTCCTCGGGGGCCCCGTTTCTTC. Translated, it gives CASSQESPRGPRFF.

This clonotype came up a few times. This chain connects TRBV6-2 or TRBV6-3 to TRBJ1-2, with 8 bases fitting TRBD1. V lost 4 bases and J lost 7; bases outside the gene matches: 5. The CDR3 runs to 13 residues. Germline CDR1 reads MNHEY; CDR2 reads SVGEGT. The chain's CDR3 is CASSFTGGGGYTF. CDR3 nucleotide sequence: TGTGCCAGCAGTTTTACAGGGGGAGGTGGCTACACCTTC.

This chain connects TRBV11-2 to TRBJ2-5; a possible D gene is TRBD2 (5 bases). With 5 bases removed from V and 7 bases from J, the gap between germline ends came to 8 bases. This CDR3 region has 11 residues. Germline lookup yields CDR1 SGHAT and CDR2 FQNNGV. CDR3 coding DNA: TGTGCCAGCAGCGCGGGCCCGACCCAGTACTTC. Amino acids: CASSAGPTQYF. Variable domain in full (rest from reference TRBV11-2 and TRBJ2-5): EAGVAQSPRYKIIEKRQSVAFWCNPISGHATLYWYQQILGQGPKLLIQFQNNGVVDDSQLPKDRFSAERLKGVDSTLKIQPAKLEDSAVYLCASSAGPTQYFGPGTRLLVL.